Below, 20 T cell receptor beta chains from the same sample are listed, as sequenced in a study of OX40 agonist ivuxolimab in advanced cancers. Clones were sequenced by immunoSEQ multiplex PCR, and TCRdb holds only the in-frame ones, with some missing. The sample lists roughly 53,000 clones; 75% to 85% were seen once. Material: CD4+ or CD8+ T cells sorted from blood, obtained in a trial of the OX40 agonist ivuxolimab. The origin of the receptors is an adult with an advanced solid tumor such as melanoma, head and neck, liver or kidney cancer.

This clone is a singleton in its sample. The V and J genes are TRBV6-1 and TRBJ2-2; 7 positions match TRBD2. The ends lost 4 bases at V and 4 bases at J; junction bases unmatched: 3. This CDR3 has 14 residues. Germline V gene lookup returns CDR1 MNHNS and CDR2 SASEGT. The CDR3 DNA reads as TGTGCCAGCAGTGTGGGGAGGGCCACCGGGGAGCTGTTTTTT. Protein product: CASSVGRATGELFF.

This chain connects TRBV25-1 to TRBJ2-1, with no clear D. CDR1 and CDR2 from the germline V gene are MGHDK and SYGVNS. Trimming took off 5 bases at V and 5 bases at J, with 16 bases between the two ends. The CDR3 covers 15 residues. The CDR3, as DNA: TGTGCCAGCAGTCCCTCAGACAAGGGAAACAATGAGCAGTTCTTC. It translates to CASSPSDKGNNEQFF.

This chain links TRBV5-1 with TRBJ2-7; either TRBD1 or TRBD2 may fit D (5 bases each). CDR3 length equals 14 residues. CDR1 is SGHRS and CDR2 is YFSETQ in the germline V gene. Trimming shortened V by 4 bases and J by 3 bases, and 14 bases separated the two germline ends. The DNA of the CDR3 is TGCGCCAGCAGCGTGACCCGGGACGTCTACGAGCAGTACTTC. It specifies CASSVTRDVYEQYF.

The chain carries TRBV7-6 and TRBJ2-2; either TRBD1 or TRBD2 may fit D (5 bases each). The CDR3 contains 14 residues. Germline V CDR1 and CDR2: SGHVS, FNYEAQ. Deletions cut 6 bases from V and 5 bases from J, with 13 bases between. The chain's CDR3 is CASSRDHRTGELFF. The CDR3 coding sequence is TGTGCCAGCAGTCGGGACCACCGAACCGGGGAGCTGTTTTTT.

On this clone: An end of the junction does not agree with germline; a read error may underlie this. The CDR3 DNA reads as TGTGCCAGCAGTGACGGGGGCCGAGGTATGGGTCCGGTCTTC. Protein: CASSDGGRGMGPVF. The J gene is TRBJ2-1, the V gene TRBV6-1; D may correspond to TRBD1 or TRBD2 (6 bases each). Germline V gene lookup returns CDR1 MNHNS and CDR2 SASEGT. The length of the CDR3 is 14 residues.

This chain connects TRBV5-1 to TRBJ2-5; TRBD1 or TRBD2 may be the D gene (5 bases each). V was clipped by 0 bases and J by 3 bases, with 6 bases between them. Germline V gene sequence: CDR1 SGHRS, CDR2 YFSETQ. This CDR3 comprises 13 residues. The CDR3 is CASSLGGEETQYF. In nucleotides, the CDR3 is TGCGCCAGCAGCTTGGGAGGGGAAGAGACCCAGTACTTC. Drawing the rest from reference TRBV5-1 and TRBJ2-5, the complete variable domain is KAGVTQTPRYLIKTRGQQVTLSCSPISGHRSVSWYQQTPGQGLQFLFEYFSETQRNKGNFPGRFSGRQFSNSRSEMNVSTLELGDSALYLCASSLGGEETQYFGPGTRLLVL.

The count of this clone is one. The CDR3 region is CASSGRGLAGGGEQFF. DNA of the CDR3: TGTGCCAGCAGCGGCAGGGGGCTAGCGGGAGGAGGTGAGCAGTTCTTC. J is TRBJ2-1 and V is TRBV7-2, with 11 nucleotides matching TRBD2. The CDR3 extends over 16 amino acids. From germline, CDR1 is SGHTA and CDR2 FQGNSA. J gave up 9 bases and V 5 bases, and 12 bases lay outside the gene matches.

This clone is a singleton in its sample. This chain links TRBV7-8 with TRBJ2-1, with 7 bases lining up with TRBD1. The V gene end was trimmed by 6 bases and the J gene end by 3 bases; junction bases not matched to a gene: 14. Germline CDR1 and CDR2: SGHVS and FQNEAQ. This CDR3 is built from 17 residues. Here the CDR3 DNA reads TGTGCCAGCAGTGTTGGACAGGTCGCTAGCCTCTACAATGAGCAGTTCTTC. Protein: CASSVGQVASLYNEQFF.

The count of this clone is one. This sequence joins TRBV7-2 and TRBJ2-1; 9 nucleotides line up with TRBD2. V gave up 1 base and J gave up 2 bases; unmatched junction bases: 6. The CDR3 runs to 17 residues. CDR1 SGHTA and CDR2 FQGNSA come from the germline V gene. CDR3 amino acids: CASSLEGGGAPYNEQFF. The CDR3 nucleotides read TGTGCCAGCAGCTTAGAGGGCGGGGGGGCCCCCTACAATGAGCAGTTCTTC.

The V call is TRBV7-2, the J call TRBJ1-1, with D unresolved. From germline, CDR1 is SGHTA and CDR2 FQGNSA. V lost 3 bases to trimming and J lost 1 base, with 9 bases between them. The CDR3 length is 14 residues. Here the CDR3 DNA reads TGTGCCAGCAGCTTGTTTCAGGAGAACACTGAAGCTTTCTTT. Amino acids: CASSLFQENTEAFF.

This chain connects TRBV7-8 to TRBJ2-5; weak D call: TRBD1 (7 bases). The V and J ends lost 5 bases and 5 bases respectively, with 24 bases between them. CDR1 is SGHVS and CDR2 is FQNEAQ in the germline V gene. The CDR3 contains 17 residues. The CDR3 DNA sequence: TGTGCCAGCAGCGCGGGGTTCGGAACAGGGGAGCGGGAGACCCAGTACTTC. Residues: CASSAGFGTGERETQYF.

This clone has only a few counts. The chain recombines TRBV18 with TRBJ1-5; TRBD1 agrees at 7 bases. CDR1 is KGHSH and CDR2 is LQKENI in the germline V gene. The junction had 19 bases not matched to a gene; V was cut back by 3 bases and J by 5 bases. The CDR3 covers 19 residues. CDR3 amino acids: CASSPQRAVSRQGYQPQHF. The DNA of the CDR3 is TGTGCCAGCTCACCCCAGAGGGCGGTGAGCAGACAGGGATATCAGCCCCAGCATTTT.

The chain carries TRBV2 and TRBJ2-7; D tentatively reads TRBD1 or TRBD2 (5 bases each). Germline CDR1 is SNHLY and CDR2 is FYNNEI. Trimming left V 6 bases short and J 3 bases short, with 18 bases between. This CDR3 comprises 15 residues. The CDR3 DNA is TGTGCCAGCAGCTTAGGGACCCAAAATTTCTACGAGCAGTACTTC. This translates into CASSLGTQNFYEQYF.

This sequence joins TRBV2 and TRBJ1-4; D unclear. Germline V gives CDR1 SNHLY, CDR2 FYNNEI. Trimming pared 6 bases from V and 4 bases from J, leaving 9 bases between. The CDR3 runs to 13 residues. Written as DNA, the CDR3 is TGTGCCAGCAGAAGAACGGGTAATGAAAAACTGTTTTTT. This gives the protein CASRRTGNEKLFF.

This chain connects TRBV18 to TRBJ2-2; 10 bases map to TRBD2. V lost 0 bases to trimming and J lost 7 bases; unmatched junction nucleotides: 5. Per germline, CDR1 KGHSH and CDR2 LQKENI. The CDR3 sequence is 16 residues long. CDR3 in DNA: TGTGCCAGCTCACCACCTGCTAGCGGGAGCGGCGGGGAGCTGTTTTTT. It translates to CASSPPASGSGGELFF.

Of note for this clone: The same CDR3 also results from other DNA sequences found in this sample. V is TRBV14 and J is TRBJ1-2; D is ambiguous. V was shortened by 0 bases and J by 5 bases, with 7 bases between the two germline ends. Germline-derived CDR1 and CDR2 are SGHDN and FVKESK. The CDR3 length is 13 residues. The CDR3 here is CASSQDGRYGYTF. The CDR3 DNA reads TGTGCCAGCAGCCAAGATGGACGGTATGGCTACACCTTC.

This chain uses TRBV19 with TRBJ1-1, with TRBD1 matching 9 bases. The CDR3 is 14 residues long. The germline V gene has CDR1 LNHDA and CDR2 SQIVND (reference sequence). V was clipped by 4 bases and J by 3 bases; unmatched bases: 3. The CDR3 reads CASSKQGADTEAFF. Written as DNA, the CDR3 is TGTGCCAGTAGTAAACAGGGGGCGGACACTGAAGCTTTCTTT.

The CDR3, as DNA: TGTGCCAGCAGCTTAGCACCCAGGGCCAAAAACATTCAGTACTTC. Its protein product is CASSLAPRAKNIQYF. The chain carries TRBV7-2 and TRBJ2-4; D gene unclear. V shed 0 bases and J shed 1 base, with 7 bases lying between them. The length of the CDR3 is 15 residues. Germline assignment: CDR1 SGHTA and CDR2 FQGNSA.

The chain has TRBV18 and TRBJ1-1, with 7 bases that match TRBD1. Germline V gives CDR1 KGHSH, CDR2 LQKENI. The length of the CDR3 is 14 residues. Trimming cost V 3 bases and J 4 bases; bases outside gene matches: 5. DNA of the CDR3: TGTGCCAGCTCACCTACAGGGGTGGCCACTGAAGCTTTCTTT. Residues: CASSPTGVATEAFF.

A note on this clone: Additional DNA sequences in this sample encode the identical CDR3. V usage is TRBV19 and J usage is TRBJ2-7, with 10 bases matching TRBD1. Germline CDR1 is LNHDA and CDR2 is SQIVND (reference sequence). The CDR3 has 14 residues. The V gene end was trimmed by 4 bases and the J gene end by 3 bases; junction bases not matched to a gene: 3. The CDR3 DNA follows: TGTGCCAGTAGTAGGGGACAGGGGAGCTACGAGCAGTACTTC. It specifies CASSRGQGSYEQYF. The full variable domain, its missing parts supplied by reference TRBV19 and TRBJ2-7, is DGGITQSPKYLFRKEGQNVTLSCEQNLNHDAMYWYRQDPGQGLRLIYYSQIVNDFQKGDIAEGYSVSREKKESFPLTVTSAQKNPTAFYLCASSRGQGSYEQYFGPGTRLTVT.